This TCR beta chain appears in the sequencing data of a study of identifying expanded T cells in peripheral blood. Germline assignment: CDR1 SEHNR and CDR2 FQNEAQ (reference sequence). This CDR3 region has 12 residues. The germline V and J ends were trimmed by 3 bases and 8 bases, with 10 bases remaining between them. With respect to this clone: Its target is unknown.

Collection occurred without any documented infections or immune events in donors. The data were produced by immunoSEQ multiplex PCR, yet TCRdb's version contains in-frame clones alone and is incomplete. Of some 120,000 clones detected, around four fifths appear once; the ten largest clones hold 3.3%. Study-wide points: Technical replicates showed around 1.1 changed clones; approximately two weeks 15 to 20; four weeks 19. Across healthy donors, higher total template counts meant significantly greater roughly two-week count variance.

This chain connects TRBV7-9 to TRBJ1-2; D is unclear. Sequences were obtained from blood. This clonotype was sampled from a person aged 18 to 70 in good health. The CDR3 DNA follows: TGTGCCAGCAGCTTCGGCGGCAGGGGCTACACCTTC. This translates into CASSFGGRGYTF.